The next 21 T cell receptor beta chains were all read from a single sample in a study of persistence of HIV-infected CD4 T cells. Sequencing used immunoSEQ version 4 in survey mode. Clones were read by immunoSEQ multiplex PCR, and TCRdb kept only the in-frame ones, dropping some. The sample comprises around 39,000 clones, 82% of which are singletons, and roughly 1% rests with the top ten. The antigens for these receptors are not known. The stimulus was an HIV-1 Gag 15-mer peptide pool, 0.95 to 1 ug/peptide/mL. Memory cells lacking CD40L and CD69 with high CD45RO were sorted. The starting material was cultured CD4+ T cells from PBMCs, obtained from a patient who received antiretroviral therapy. These receptors were taken from an adult with HIV. The donor label of this sample is uncertain.

The genes are TRBV2 and TRBJ1-1; D is uncertain. The CDR3 runs 15 residues. Trimming removed 8 bases from V and 0 bases from J, with 16 bases in between. The germline CDR1 and CDR2 sequences are SNHLY and FYNNEI. DNA of the CDR3: TGTGCCAGCGACGCGAGGGCCACCATGAACACTGAAGCTTTCTTT. As protein: CASDARATMNTEAFF.

The rearrangement joins TRBV19 to TRBJ1-1; D call uncertain. The CDR3 length is 13 residues. V lost 4 bases and J 4 bases, leaving 10 bases between the germline ends. Germline V gene sequence: CDR1 LNHDA, CDR2 SQIVND (reference sequence). The CDR3 DNA reads TGTGCCAGTAGTAAAACATGGACCACTGAAGCTTTCTTT. This gives the protein CASSKTWTTEAFF. Using reference TRBV19 and TRBJ1-1 for the parts outside the CDR3, the full variable domain is DGGITQSPKYLFRKEGQNVTLSCEQNLNHDAMYWYRQDPGQGLRLIYYSQIVNDFQKGDIAEGYSVSREKKESFPLTVTSAQKNPTAFYLCASSKTWTTEAFFGQGTRLTVV.

The V call is TRBV19, the J call TRBJ1-4, with a tentative D call TRBD1 (6 bases). Germline-derived CDR1 and CDR2 are LNHDA and SQIVND (reference sequence). The CDR3 length is 15 residues. V lost 4 bases to trimming and J lost 7 bases, with 16 bases between them. The CDR3 region has the DNA TGTGCCAGTAGTACAGACCTCAGGGGCACTGAAAAACTGTTTTTT. It specifies CASSTDLRGTEKLFF.

This chain links TRBV5-4 with TRBJ2-3; D assignment may be TRBD1 or TRBD2 (5 bases each). The CDR3 is 14 amino acids. V lost 3 bases, J lost 1 base, and 9 bases lay in between. CDR1 is SGHNT and CDR2 is YYREEE in the germline V gene (reference sequence). Here the CDR3 reads CASSSRGGTDTQYF. The CDR3 nucleotides read TGTGCCAGCAGCTCCAGAGGGGGCACAGATACGCAGTATTTT.

This clone has only one observation. The rearrangement joins TRBV27 to TRBJ2-5; D not resolved. Germline CDR1 reads MNHEY; CDR2 reads SMNVEV (reference sequence). V was clipped by 3 bases and J by 4 bases, with 9 bases between them. The CDR3 length is 13 residues. CDR3 region: CASSLLTGETQYF. CDR3 DNA sequence: TGTGCCAGCAGTTTGTTGACTGGAGAGACCCAGTACTTC.

The V and J genes are TRBV5-1 and TRBJ2-3, with TRBD2 matching 8 bases. The junction had 6 bases not matched to a gene; V was cut back by 4 bases and J by 2 bases. This CDR3 contains 15 residues. Germline CDR1 and CDR2: SGHRS and YFSETQ. The CDR3 nucleotides read TGCGCCAGCAGCCCCCCGGGGGGGGCCACAGATACGCAGTATTTT. Translation: CASSPPGGATDTQYF.

The genes are TRBV4-1 and TRBJ2-6; no reliable D call. Trimming left V 1 base short and J 6 bases short, with 13 bases between. CDR1 and CDR2 from the germline V gene are MGHRA and YSYEKL. The CDR3 is 16 amino acids. The CDR3 nucleotides read TGCGCCAGCAGCCAAGGGTGGCGGTCGGTGGCCAACGTCCTGACTTTC. It translates to CASSQGWRSVANVLTF.

The chain links TRBV24-1 to TRBJ2-5; D might be TRBD1 (6 bases). Germline V lookup: CDR1 KGHDR, CDR2 SFDVKD. V lost 4 bases to trimming and J lost 2 bases, with 13 bases between them. The CDR3 sequence is 15 residues long. The CDR3 sequence: CATSDRRGQQETQYF. The CDR3 DNA reads as TGTGCCACCAGTGACCGCCGAGGACAGCAAGAGACCCAGTACTTC.

V is TRBV6-5 and J is TRBJ1-5, with a tentative D call TRBD1 (5 bases). This CDR3 region has 15 residues. With 4 bases removed from V and 4 bases from J, the gap between germline ends came to 14 bases. Per germline, CDR1 MNHEY and CDR2 SVGAGI. The DNA for the CDR3 is TGTGCCAGCAGTTTTTCTCGGGGCCGAAATCAGCCCCAGCATTTT. Protein: CASSFSRGRNQPQHF.

This clone was seen only once. The chain couples TRBV19 to TRBJ2-7; D not resolved. CDR1 is LNHDA and CDR2 is SQIVND in the germline V gene (reference sequence). The CDR3 is 15 residues long. Trimming left V 4 bases short and J 0 bases short, with 13 bases between. The CDR3 DNA reads as TGTGCCAGTAGTAATGCAGGCCAAAGCTCCTACGAGCAGTACTTC. The encoded protein is CASSNAGQSSYEQYF.

V gene TRBV7-2 combines with J gene TRBJ2-5; possibly TRBD2 for D (7 bases). CDR1 and CDR2 (germline): SGHTA, FQGNSA. Trimming shortened V by 7 bases and J by 1 base, and 16 bases separated the two germline ends. The length of the CDR3 is 15 residues. The CDR3 spells CASKEGGGLQETQYF. Here the CDR3 DNA reads TGTGCCAGCAAGGAAGGGGGGGGACTCCAAGAGACCCAGTACTTC.

This rearrangement joins TRBV19 to TRBJ1-2; 11 bases map to TRBD1. Germline assignment: CDR1 LNHDA and CDR2 SQIVND (reference sequence). Trimming at V came to 7 bases and at J to 6 bases, leaving 10 bases not matched to a gene. The CDR3 is made up of 15 amino acids. The CDR3 spells CASTADRGHRNGYTF. The CDR3 nucleotides read TGTGCCAGTACCGCGGACAGGGGGCACCGTAATGGCTACACCTTC.

The chain couples TRBV2 to TRBJ2-5; 7 bases map to TRBD1. The CDR3 is 16 residues long. V lost 7 bases, J lost 2 bases, and 13 bases stayed unmatched. The germline V gene encodes CDR1 SNHLY and CDR2 FYNNEI. The CDR3 DNA sequence: TGTGCCAGCATAGAAGTCCCGAGCAGGGGGCAAGAGACCCAGTACTTC. This sequence encodes CASIEVPSRGQETQYF.

Written as DNA, the CDR3 is TGTGCCAGCAGCTTATACGGGAACACTGAAGCTTTCTTT. Amino acid sequence: CASSLYGNTEAFF. J is TRBJ1-1 and V is TRBV7-6; no reliable D call. Trimming took 2 bases from V and 1 from J, leaving 5 bases between them. Germline CDR1 is SGHVS and CDR2 is FNYEAQ. The CDR3 covers 13 residues.

This chain uses TRBV5-6 with TRBJ2-2; D remains ambiguous. The germline CDR1 and CDR2 sequences are SGHDT and YYEEEE. The CDR3 spans 15 residues. The germline V and J ends were trimmed by 7 bases and 1 base, with 14 bases remaining between them. The CDR3 DNA follows: TGTGCCAGCCGCCCCGGGCGGCAGAACACCGGGGAGCTGTTTTTT. It encodes CASRPGRQNTGELFF.

The rearrangement uses TRBV10-2 and TRBJ2-4; 11 bases line up with TRBD1. The CDR3 has 12 amino acids. Trimming at V came to 6 bases and at J to 8 bases, leaving 0 bases not matched to a gene. CDR1 and CDR2 from the germline V gene are WSHSY and SAAADI. The CDR3 reads CASRGQGDIQYF. The CDR3 DNA reads TGCGCCAGCAGGGGACAGGGGGACATTCAGTACTTC.

The chain joins TRBV3-1 (or the pseudogene TRBV3-2) to TRBJ2-1, with D perhaps TRBD1 (6 bases). Between the trimmed V and J ends, which lost 1 base and 6 bases, there was a span of 7 bases. This CDR3 contains 13 residues. Germline V gene sequence: CDR1 LGHDT, CDR2 YNNKEL (reference sequence). CDR3 sequence (DNA): TGTGCCAGCAGCCAAGCCAGGGGCAATGAGCAGTTCTTC. Translated, it gives CASSQARGNEQFF.

J is TRBJ2-6 and V is TRBV14; D not resolved. Looked up from germline, CDR1 is SGHDN and CDR2 is FVKESK. The CDR3 covers 16 residues. Trimming pared 4 bases from V and 2 bases from J, leaving 12 bases between. The CDR3 here is CASSPRAGTGANVLTF. In DNA, the CDR3 is TGTGCCAGCAGCCCCCGGGCAGGAACTGGGGCCAACGTCCTGACTTTC.

The chain combines TRBV18 with TRBJ1-2, with D perhaps TRBD1 (6 bases). Trimming shortened V by 5 bases and J by 4 bases, and 17 bases separated the two germline ends. This CDR3 is 15 amino acids long. CDR1 and CDR2 from the germline V gene are KGHSH and LQKENI. CDR3 nucleotide sequence: TGTGCCAGCTCATCGAGGCAGGACAGCACCTATGGCTACACCTTC. Protein product: CASSSRQDSTYGYTF.

The chain links TRBV30 to TRBJ1-1, with D tentatively TRBD1 (5 bases). Looked up from germline, CDR1 is GTSNPN and CDR2 is SVGIG (reference sequence). There are 12 residues in the CDR3. The V gene lost 4 bases and the J gene lost 4 bases, with 10 bases spanning the gap. CDR3 amino acids: CAWTGFGTEAFF. The CDR3 nucleotides are TGTGCCTGGACAGGGTTTGGCACTGAAGCTTTCTTT.

The V and J genes are TRBV19 and TRBJ2-2; D remains unclear. This CDR3 comprises 15 residues. CDR1 and CDR2 (germline): LNHDA, SQIVND (reference sequence). Trimming removed 7 bases at V and 0 bases at J, with 12 bases between. The CDR3 sequence is CASTPMIANTGELFF. DNA of the CDR3: TGTGCCAGTACCCCGATGATCGCGAACACCGGGGAGCTGTTTTTT.